Each of the 25 T cell receptor beta chains below was sequenced from the same sample in a study of T-cell reconstitution after alpha-beta-depleted transplantation in children listed by TCRdb under 2016. Library generation was performed with PCR. These reads were obtained on an Illumina HiSeq 2500. TCR libraries were prepared with molecular barcoding, using unique molecular identifiers to normalize TCRbeta repertoire quantification. TCRdb reworked the public reads: Q25 trimming with fastp, MiXCR clone assembly, productive beta chains retained. CDR3 protein sequences are deduplicated, and each keeps its most common genes and DNA. This sample gives hundreds of thousands of distinct CDR3 sequences in total; over 15% of them show up just once. The ten largest account for 1.1% of the sample. Source: PBMCs from the stem cell graft donor, taken from the stem cell graft. These receptors all stem from a human donor who donated a stem cell graft to a child with acute myeloid leukemia.

The gene calls are TRBV7-9 and TRBJ1-5, with TRBD1 matching 9 bases. The CDR3 is 17 residues long. With 1 base clipped from V and 1 base from J, the junction kept 5 bases outside the gene matches. The germline CDR1 and CDR2 sequences are SEHNR and FQNEAQ (reference sequence). The CDR3 region is CASSLEEGTGSNQPQHF. CDR3 DNA sequence: TGTGCCAGCAGCTTAGAAGAGGGGACAGGGAGCAATCAGCCCCAGCATTTT. The full variable domain, in which reference TRBV7-9 and TRBJ1-5 provide the parts outside the CDR3, is DTGVSQNPRHKITKRGQNVTFRCDPISEHNRLYWYRQTLGQGPEFLTYFQNEAQLEKSRLLSDRFSAERPKGSFSTLEIQRTEQGDSAMYLCASSLEEGTGSNQPQHFGDGTRLSIL.

The chain carries TRBV5-1 and TRBJ1-6, with 7 bases lining up with TRBD1. Germline-derived CDR1 and CDR2 are SGHRS and YFSETQ. This CDR3 has 15 amino acids. Losses at the gene ends were 2 bases for V and 7 bases for J; bases not matched to a gene: 6. CDR3 sequence reads: CASSLQQGRNSPLHF. Written as DNA, the CDR3 is TGCGCCAGCAGCTTACAACAGGGGAGAAATTCACCCCTCCACTTT. Full variable domain (missing parts from reference TRBV5-1 and TRBJ1-6): KAGVTQTPRYLIKTRGQQVTLSCSPISGHRSVSWYQQTPGQGLQFLFEYFSETQRNKGNFPGRFSGRQFSNSRSEMNVSTLELGDSALYLCASSLQQGRNSPLHFGNGTRLTVT.

This clonotype was recorded at least ten times. The V and J genes are TRBV11-2 and TRBJ2-3, with 7 bases that match TRBD2. The V segment lost 5 bases and the J segment 5 bases; nucleotides outside the gene matches: 4. Germline CDR1 and CDR2: SGHAT and FQNNGV. The CDR3 length is 13 residues. Here the CDR3 DNA reads TGTGCCAGCAGCGGACTAGGAGGAGATACGCAGTATTTT. Protein sequence: CASSGLGGDTQYF.

V and J are TRBV5-1 and TRBJ2-1; no firm D call. Trimming shortened V by 0 bases and J by 14 bases, and 18 bases separated the two germline ends. CDR1 and CDR2 (germline): SGHRS, YFSETQ. The CDR3 length is 14 residues. CDR3 bases: TGCGCCAGCAGCTTGGGTCCGACGGATCCCGCGGAGTTCTTC. Translating it yields CASSLGPTDPAEFF.

This sequence joins TRBV6-2 or TRBV6-3 and TRBJ2-7; the D gene is possibly TRBD2 (6 bases). Germline V gene data show CDR1 as MNHEY and CDR2 as SVGEGT. V was trimmed by 8 bases and J by 7 bases, leaving 12 bases between them. The CDR3 contains 11 residues. The CDR3 sequence is CASWDFREQYF. The CDR3 DNA is TGTGCCAGCTGGGACTTTCGAGAGCAGTACTTC.

This clonotype was seen a handful of times. The chain combines TRBV11-2 with TRBJ1-1; D is undetermined. The V and J ends lost 5 bases and 2 bases respectively, with 9 bases between them. The CDR3 is 13 amino acids. Germline assignment: CDR1 SGHAT and CDR2 FQNNGV. Here the CDR3 reads CASSLQSNTEAFF. In DNA form, the CDR3 reads TGTGCCAGCAGCCTTCAGTCTAACACTGAAGCTTTCTTT.

This clonotype was seen at least ten times. The J gene is TRBJ1-5, the V gene TRBV30; 7 bases are shared with TRBD1. The CDR3 is 19 residues long. Germline CDR1 and CDR2: GTSNPN and SVGIG (reference sequence). V was clipped by 2 bases and J by 0 bases; unmatched bases: 16. The DNA for the CDR3 is TGTGCCTGGAGTAATGGGAGACTCCCAGGGGGATATAGCAATCAGCCCCAGCATTTT. Encoded protein: CAWSNGRLPGGYSNQPQHF.

This clonotype was seen at least ten times. The V and J genes are TRBV6-5 and TRBJ2-5; possible D gene TRBD2, 7 bases. V was cut by 1 base and J by 1 base, with 10 bases left in between. CDR1 is MNHEY, CDR2 SVGAGI, per germline. This CDR3 region has 15 residues. The DNA for the CDR3 is TGTGCCAGCAGTTACTTGGGGGGGGCCCAAGAGACCCAGTACTTC. Its protein product is CASSYLGGAQETQYF.

Remarks on this clonotype: A clone one base away is much larger, so this may be a read error. The rearrangement links TRBV20-1 to TRBJ2-3; the D is unclear. V lost 3 bases and J lost 9, with 19 bases in between. The CDR3 has 14 amino acids. Germline CDR1 DFQATT, CDR2 SNEGSKA (reference sequence). The CDR3 reads CSASIRVLPLTQYF. In DNA, the CDR3 is TGCAGTGCTAGCATCCGGGTCCTACCTCTCACGCAGTATTTT.

Ten or more counts support this clonotype. The genes are TRBV20-1 and TRBJ2-7; a weak D match, TRBD2 (5 bases). The V gene's germline CDR1 is DFQATT and CDR2 SNEGSKA (reference sequence). This CDR3 contains 12 residues. V was shortened by 5 bases and J by 6 bases, with 14 bases between the two germline ends. CDR3 DNA: TGCAGTGCTGGCTGGGTCGGGGTCGAGCAGTACGTC. Amino acids: CSAGWVGVEQYV.

This rearrangement joins TRBV9 to TRBJ2-1; the match to TRBD2 covers 10 bases. Germline V lookup: CDR1 SGDLS, CDR2 YYNGEE. V trimming: 3 bases; J trimming: 10 bases; junction bases outside the gene matches: 19. The CDR3 is 18 residues long. This chain's CDR3 is CASSDPRLRAGGLEEQFF. CDR3 nucleotides: TGTGCCAGCAGCGATCCCCGTTTGCGAGCGGGGGGGCTAGAAGAGCAGTTCTTC.

The table lists this clonotype with many counts. CDR3 DNA: TGTGCCAGCTCAAGGGACGGATCCTCCTACGAGCAGTACTTC. It yields the protein CASSRDGSSYEQYF. V gene TRBV18 combines with J gene TRBJ2-7; either TRBD1 or TRBD2 may supply D (5 bases each). The germline V gene has CDR1 KGHSH and CDR2 LQKENI. V lost 5 bases, J lost 0 bases, and 11 bases lay in between. The CDR3 consists of 14 residues. Together with reference TRBV18 and TRBJ2-7, the CDR3 gives the full variable domain: NAGVMQNPRHLVRRRGQEARLRCSPMKGHSHVYWYRQLPEEGLKFMVYLQKENIIDESGMPKERFSAEFPKEGPSILRIQQVVRGDSAAYFCASSRDGSSYEQYFGPGTRLTVT.

In its sample, this clonotype was seen a few times. The chain has TRBV5-1 and TRBJ2-7; 10 bases fit TRBD1. The ends lost 4 bases at V and 6 bases at J; junction bases unmatched: 7. CDR1 and CDR2 (germline): SGHRS, YFSETQ. The CDR3 loop spans 14 amino acids. The CDR3 loop is CASSNGQGGREQYF. Here the CDR3 DNA reads TGCGCCAGCAGCAATGGACAGGGGGGGCGCGAGCAGTACTTC.

CDR3 bases: TGTGCCAGCAGCTTAGAACCCAGGGACACAGATACGCAGTATTTT. It translates to CASSLEPRDTDTQYF. J is TRBJ2-3 and V is TRBV7-2; the D gene is possibly TRBD1 (5 bases). Germline V CDR1 and CDR2: SGHTA, FQGNSA. This CDR3 has 15 residues. Trimming removed 1 base from V and 2 bases from J, with 10 bases in between.

The chain joins TRBV6-1 to TRBJ2-5; D unresolved. This CDR3 is 13 amino acids long. With 3 bases removed from V and 5 bases from J, the gap between germline ends came to 10 bases. Germline values: CDR1 MNHNS, CDR2 SASEGT. CDR3 residues: CASSEIDRETQYF. Written as DNA, the CDR3 is TGTGCCAGCAGTGAGATCGACCGGGAGACCCAGTACTTC.

This clonotype has at least ten counts. V gene TRBV20-1 combines with J gene TRBJ2-1; 9 positions agree with TRBD2. The CDR3 consists of 15 residues. The germline CDR1 and CDR2 sequences are DFQATT and SNEGSKA (reference sequence). The DNA of the CDR3 is TGCAGCCTATCTAGCGGGGAGGGACCGTACAATGAGCAGTTCTTC. This translates into CSLSSGEGPYNEQFF.

There are many counts of this clonotype. The chain carries TRBV7-6 and TRBJ2-3; 9 nucleotides match TRBD2. This CDR3 has 18 amino acids. Germline lookup yields CDR1 SGHVS and CDR2 FNYEAQ. V lost 4 bases and J lost 1; bases outside the gene matches: 12. The CDR3 loop is CASSSPGLTSGRTDTQYF. CDR3 in DNA: TGTGCCAGCAGCTCCCCAGGCCTGACTAGCGGACGCACAGATACGCAGTATTTT.

This clonotype has at least ten counts. This chain connects TRBV20-1 to TRBJ1-5; D gene ambiguous. The CDR3 totals 17 residues. Trimming stripped 6 bases from V and 0 bases from J, with 21 bases between. The germline V gene encodes CDR1 DFQATT and CDR2 SNEGSKA (reference sequence). For the CDR3, the DNA is TGCAGTGCCCGTTCGATCGGGGAGGCCGATAGCAATCAGCCCCAGCATTTT. This encodes CSARSIGEADSNQPQHF.

The V call is TRBV5-1, the J call TRBJ2-5, with 8 bases aligning to TRBD1. After removal of 3 bases from V and 2 bases from J, the junction contained 6 bases not matched to a gene. Germline values: CDR1 SGHRS, CDR2 YFSETQ. The CDR3 is 15 amino acids. CDR3 bases: TGCGCCAGCAGCTCTTACCGGGACAGGCAAGAGACCCAGTACTTC. Translating it yields CASSSYRDRQETQYF.

There are many counts of this clonotype. This chain joins TRBV20-1 and TRBJ2-1; 11 nucleotides line up with TRBD2. CDR3 size: 15 residues. Trimming took 1 base from V and 9 from J; bases not matched to a gene: 8. Germline CDR1 and CDR2: DFQATT and SNEGSKA (reference sequence). The CDR3 DNA is TGCAGTGCTAGAGGCCTGACTAGCGGGATGAGTGAGCAGTTCTTC. As protein: CSARGLTSGMSEQFF.

The CDR3 DNA is TGCGCCAGCAGCAACCCAGAGGTCAACGAGCAGTACTTC. Translation: CASSNPEVNEQYF. The V gene is TRBV5-1, the J gene TRBJ2-7; D unresolved. The CDR3 totals 13 residues. V shed 4 bases and J shed 5 bases, with 13 bases lying between them. Looked up from germline, CDR1 is SGHRS and CDR2 is YFSETQ. The whole variable domain, filled in from reference TRBV5-1 and TRBJ2-7, reads KAGVTQTPRYLIKTRGQQVTLSCSPISGHRSVSWYQQTPGQGLQFLFEYFSETQRNKGNFPGRFSGRQFSNSRSEMNVSTLELGDSALYLCASSNPEVNEQYFGPGTRLTVT.

The chain uses TRBV5-1 and TRBJ2-1; 8 bases are a match to TRBD1. Germline assignment: CDR1 SGHRS and CDR2 YFSETQ. The CDR3 consists of 15 residues. V shed 8 bases and J 0 bases; nucleotides not matched to a gene: 7. This chain's CDR3 is CASMIGQGSYNEQFF. The CDR3 DNA is TGCGCCAGTATGATTGGACAGGGCTCCTACAATGAGCAGTTCTTC.

This clonotype was seen at least ten times. The V gene is TRBV20-1, the J gene TRBJ2-1; 11 bases align to TRBD2. The CDR3 is 16 residues long. Unmatched junction bases numbered 17, after V lost 6 bases and J lost 10 bases. The germline V gene encodes CDR1 DFQATT and CDR2 SNEGSKA (reference sequence). CDR3 sequence (DNA): TGCAGTGCACCAAGAGGGGGGACTAGCGGACTGGAAGAGCAGTTCTTC. It is translated as CSAPRGGTSGLEEQFF.

This clonotype occurred a few times. The genes are TRBV7-2 and TRBJ1-6; TRBD1 is a possible D gene (5 bases). CDR3 length: 15 amino acids. Germline V gene sequence: CDR1 SGHTA, CDR2 FQGNSA. Trimming stripped 1 base from V and 12 bases from J, with 16 bases between. CDR3 in amino acids: CASSLGVQGSLPLHF. CDR3 in DNA: TGTGCCAGCAGCTTAGGTGTGCAGGGATCCTTACCCCTCCACTTT.

This clonotype was detected many times. This rearrangement joins TRBV20-1 to TRBJ2-7; D could derive from TRBD1 or TRBD2 (6 bases each). Trimming pared 6 bases from V and 0 bases from J, leaving 21 bases between. Germline V gives CDR1 DFQATT, CDR2 SNEGSKA (reference sequence). There are 16 residues in the CDR3. Here the CDR3 reads CSASSPGASYSYEQYF. The DNA of the CDR3 is TGCAGTGCCAGCAGCCCGGGGGCTTCCTACTCCTACGAGCAGTACTTC.